A single T cell receptor (beta chain) is shown here with its context. Time point indicated: healthy volunteer bleed at 2 weeks. Whole blood that had not been fractionated was the source of extracted total RNA. The entry originates in a study of human T cells and chemical hapten exposure. The library tagged each cDNA molecule with unique molecular identifiers. Original processing notes: Around 97,000 TCRs per sample was the median, with a range of roughly 23,224 to 750,000. TCRdb re-called the RACE reads with MiXCR, one entry per CDR3 protein. What appears here as the V and J calls and clone size reflects TCRdb's work, not the paper's. This sample has 25,000 to 35,000 distinct CDR3 sequences, with around 7.4% found just once. Trimming stripped 1 base from V and 4 bases from J, with 16 bases between. CDR1 is SGHVS, CDR2 FQNEAQ, per germline. This CDR3 has 16 residues.

The source material was whole blood. The sequence derives from a human donor in good health. Some clones in this sample may be carry-over from other donors' samples. The chain has TRBV7-8 and TRBJ1-2, with D possibly being TRBD1 (5 bases). CDR3 amino acids: CASSLEARPGGYGYTF. For the CDR3, the DNA is TGTGCCAGCAGCTTAGAGGCTCGCCCCGGGGGCTATGGCTACACCTTC.